The 5 T cell receptor beta chains below were found in one sample sequenced in a study of cytomegalovirus exposure and HLA in healthy donors. A multiplex PCR was run with 60 Vbeta primers and 13 Jbeta primers. Method: immunoSEQ multiplex PCR; TCRdb's copy keeps in-frame clones and lacks some. The sample lists under 110,000 clones; around 79% were seen once. The sample consisted of PBMCs. Every receptor here comes from a woman aged 40-49 years in good health and CMV-seronegative.

The chain uses TRBV19 and TRBJ2-7; TRBD2 might be the D (6 bases). Trimming pared 2 bases from V and 3 bases from J, leaving 11 bases between. CDR3 length equals 14 residues. Per germline, CDR1 LNHDA and CDR2 SQIVND (reference sequence). The CDR3 region is CASSISRRDYEQYF. The CDR3, as DNA: TGTGCCAGTAGTATATCCCGGCGGGACTACGAGCAGTACTTC.

In the case of this clone: One end of the junction is discordant with germline, which a read error may explain. The gene calls are TRBV7-9 and TRBJ1-1; 7 bases map to TRBD1. Germline V lookup: CDR1 SEHNR, CDR2 FQNEAQ (reference sequence). This CDR3 contains 13 residues. The DNA of the CDR3 is TGTTCCAGCAACAGACAGGGTCGAACTGAAGCTTTCTTT. Its translation is CSSNRQGRTEAFF.

This clone turned up a few times. V and J are TRBV6-5 and TRBJ2-3, with 7 bases matching TRBD1. Unmatched junction bases numbered 2, after V lost 6 bases and J lost 2 bases. CDR3 length equals 13 residues. Germline CDR1 reads MNHEY; CDR2 reads SVGAGI. The CDR3 sequence: CASRGTATDTQYF. The CDR3 nucleotides read TGTGCCAGCAGAGGGACAGCCACAGATACGCAGTATTTT.

This clone was picked up a small number of times. The rearrangement uses TRBV11-2 and TRBJ2-1, with 12 nucleotides matching TRBD2. Germline V gene sequence: CDR1 SGHAT, CDR2 FQNNGV. The CDR3 covers 16 residues. Unmatched junction bases numbered 3, after V lost 4 bases and J lost 2 bases. CDR3 nucleotide sequence: TGTGCCAGCAGCTACGGACTAGCGGGAACCTACAATGAGCAGTTCTTC. Translating it yields CASSYGLAGTYNEQFF.

The table lists this clone with a few counts. This rearrangement joins TRBV11-3 to TRBJ2-3; TRBD2 is a possible D gene (6 bases). V lost 5 bases and J 4 bases, leaving 13 bases between the germline ends. This CDR3 is 14 amino acids long. Germline-derived CDR1 and CDR2 are SGHNT and YENEEA. CDR3 coding DNA: TGTGCCAGCAGCCGGAGGGCGGAGGCAGATACGCAGTATTTT. Translated, it gives CASSRRAEADTQYF. The variable domain in full, completed from reference TRBV11-3 and TRBJ2-3, reads EAGVVQSPRYKIIEKKQPVAFWCNPISGHNTLYWYLQNLGQGPELLIRYENEEAVDDSQLPKDRFSAERLKGVDSTLKIQPAELGDSAVYLCASSRRAEADTQYFGPGTRLTVL.